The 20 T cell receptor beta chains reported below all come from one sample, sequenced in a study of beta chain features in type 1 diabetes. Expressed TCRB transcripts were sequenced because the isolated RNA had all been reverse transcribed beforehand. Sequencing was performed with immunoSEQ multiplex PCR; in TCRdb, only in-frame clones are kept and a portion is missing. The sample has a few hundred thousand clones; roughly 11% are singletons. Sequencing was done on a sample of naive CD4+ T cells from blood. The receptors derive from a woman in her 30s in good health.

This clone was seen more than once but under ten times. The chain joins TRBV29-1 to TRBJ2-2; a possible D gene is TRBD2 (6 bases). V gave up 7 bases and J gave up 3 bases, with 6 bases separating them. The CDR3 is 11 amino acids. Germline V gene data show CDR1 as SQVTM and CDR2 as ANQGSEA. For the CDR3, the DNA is TGCAGCGGGGGGGACACCGGGGAGCTGTTTTTT. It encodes CSGGDTGELFF.

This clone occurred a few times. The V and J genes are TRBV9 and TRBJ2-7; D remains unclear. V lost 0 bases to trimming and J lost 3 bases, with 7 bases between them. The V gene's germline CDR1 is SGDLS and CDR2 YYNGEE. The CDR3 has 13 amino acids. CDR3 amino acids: CASSVGPIYEQYF. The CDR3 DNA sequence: TGTGCCAGCAGCGTAGGTCCCATCTACGAGCAGTACTTC.

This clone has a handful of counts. As DNA, the CDR3 is TGTGCCAGCAGCGCGGCCCGGGACAGCCCTGGCGAGCAGTACTTC. Its protein is CASSAARDSPGEQYF. The chain recombines TRBV2 with TRBJ2-7; 7 bases map to TRBD1. The CDR3 spans 15 residues. Looked up from germline, CDR1 is SNHLY and CDR2 is FYNNEI. V lost 6 bases and J lost 6; bases outside the gene matches: 14.

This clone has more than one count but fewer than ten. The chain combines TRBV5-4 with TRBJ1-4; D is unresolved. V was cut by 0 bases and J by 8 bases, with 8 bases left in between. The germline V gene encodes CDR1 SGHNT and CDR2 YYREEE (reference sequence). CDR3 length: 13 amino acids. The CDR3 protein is CASSLAVGEKLFF. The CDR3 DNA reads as TGTGCCAGCAGCTTGGCCGTCGGGGAAAAACTGTTTTTT.

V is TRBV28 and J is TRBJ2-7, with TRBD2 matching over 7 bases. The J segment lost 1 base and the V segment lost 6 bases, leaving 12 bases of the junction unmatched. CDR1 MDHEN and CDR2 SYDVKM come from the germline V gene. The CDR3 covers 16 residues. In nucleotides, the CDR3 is TGTGCCAGCAGCGAACATCAACGGACTAGATCCTACGAGCAGTACTTC. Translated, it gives CASSEHQRTRSYEQYF.

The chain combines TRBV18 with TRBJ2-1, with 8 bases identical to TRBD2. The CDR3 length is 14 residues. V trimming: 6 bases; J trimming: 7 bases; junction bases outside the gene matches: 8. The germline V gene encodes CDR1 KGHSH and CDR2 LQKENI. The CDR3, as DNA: TGTGCCAGCTCGCGATCGGGAGGGCAGAATGAGCAGTTCTTC. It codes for CASSRSGGQNEQFF.

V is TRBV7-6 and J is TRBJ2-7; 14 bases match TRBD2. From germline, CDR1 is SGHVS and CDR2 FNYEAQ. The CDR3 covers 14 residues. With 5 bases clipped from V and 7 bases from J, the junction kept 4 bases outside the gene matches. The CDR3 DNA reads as TGTGCCAGCAGCCTCGGACTAGCGGGAGGTGAGCAGTACTTC. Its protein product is CASSLGLAGGEQYF. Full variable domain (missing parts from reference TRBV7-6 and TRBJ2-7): GAGVSQSPRYKVTKRGQDVALRCDPISGHVSLYWYRQALGQGPEFLTYFNYEAQQDKSGLPNDRFSAERPEGSISTLTIQRTEQRDSAMYRCASSLGLAGGEQYFGPGTRLTVT.

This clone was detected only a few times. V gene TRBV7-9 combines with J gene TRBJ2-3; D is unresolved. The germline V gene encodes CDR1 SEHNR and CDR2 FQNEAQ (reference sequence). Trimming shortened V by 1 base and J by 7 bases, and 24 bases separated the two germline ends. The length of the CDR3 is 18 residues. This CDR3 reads CASSLESPFPTLIYTQYF. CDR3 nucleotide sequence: TGTGCCAGCAGCTTAGAGTCGCCCTTCCCTACCTTGATTTATACGCAGTATTTT.

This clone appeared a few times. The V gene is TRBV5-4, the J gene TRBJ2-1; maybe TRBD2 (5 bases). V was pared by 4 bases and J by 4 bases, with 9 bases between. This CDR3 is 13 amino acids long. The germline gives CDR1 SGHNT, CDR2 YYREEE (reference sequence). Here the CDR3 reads CASSPDFYNEQFF. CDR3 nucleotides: TGTGCCAGCAGCCCGGACTTTTACAATGAGCAGTTCTTC.

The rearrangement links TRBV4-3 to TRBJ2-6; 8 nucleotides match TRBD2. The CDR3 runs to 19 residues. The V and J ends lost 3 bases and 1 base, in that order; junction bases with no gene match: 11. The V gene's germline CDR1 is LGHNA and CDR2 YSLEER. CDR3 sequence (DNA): TGCGCCAGCAGCCAGGATGGGACTAGAGGGGTATCTGGGGCCAACGTCCTGACTTTC. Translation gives CASSQDGTRGVSGANVLTF.

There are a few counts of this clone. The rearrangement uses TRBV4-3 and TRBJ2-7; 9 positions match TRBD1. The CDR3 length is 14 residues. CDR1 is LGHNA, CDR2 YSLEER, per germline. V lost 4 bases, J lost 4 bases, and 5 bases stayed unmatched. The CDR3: CASSRDRAVYEQYF. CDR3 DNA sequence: TGCGCCAGCAGCCGGGACAGGGCAGTTTACGAGCAGTACTTC.

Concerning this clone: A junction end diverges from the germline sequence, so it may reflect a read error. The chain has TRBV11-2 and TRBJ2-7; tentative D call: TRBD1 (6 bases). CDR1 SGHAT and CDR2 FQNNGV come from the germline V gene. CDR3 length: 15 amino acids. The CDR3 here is CASRLEQGRTTEQYF. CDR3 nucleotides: TGTGCCAGCAGATTAGAACAGGGTAGAACTACCGAGCAGTACTTC.

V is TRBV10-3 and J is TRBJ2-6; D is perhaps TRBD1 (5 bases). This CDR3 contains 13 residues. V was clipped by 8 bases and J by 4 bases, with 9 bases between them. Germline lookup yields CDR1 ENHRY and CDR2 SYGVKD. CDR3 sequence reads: CAIEGEGANVLTF. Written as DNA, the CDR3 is TGTGCCATCGAAGGGGAAGGGGCCAACGTCCTGACTTTC.

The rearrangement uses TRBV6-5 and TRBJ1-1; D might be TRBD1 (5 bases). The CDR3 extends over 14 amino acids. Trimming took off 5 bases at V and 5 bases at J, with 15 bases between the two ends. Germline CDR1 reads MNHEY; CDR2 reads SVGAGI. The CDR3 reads CASSRGDGGTEAFF. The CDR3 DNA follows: TGTGCCAGCAGTAGGGGTGACGGAGGGACTGAAGCTTTCTTT.

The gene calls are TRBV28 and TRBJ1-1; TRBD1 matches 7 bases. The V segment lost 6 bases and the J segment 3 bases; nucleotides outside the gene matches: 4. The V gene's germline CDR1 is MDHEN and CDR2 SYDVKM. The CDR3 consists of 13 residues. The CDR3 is CASRTGTYTEAFF. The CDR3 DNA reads TGTGCCAGCAGGACAGGGACCTACACTGAAGCTTTCTTT.

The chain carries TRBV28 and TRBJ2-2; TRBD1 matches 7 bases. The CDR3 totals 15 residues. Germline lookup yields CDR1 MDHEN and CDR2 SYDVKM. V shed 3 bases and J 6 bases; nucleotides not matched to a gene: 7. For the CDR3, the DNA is TGTGCCAGCAGTTTTCAACAGGGGCTCGCCGGGGAGCTGTTTTTT. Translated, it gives CASSFQQGLAGELFF.

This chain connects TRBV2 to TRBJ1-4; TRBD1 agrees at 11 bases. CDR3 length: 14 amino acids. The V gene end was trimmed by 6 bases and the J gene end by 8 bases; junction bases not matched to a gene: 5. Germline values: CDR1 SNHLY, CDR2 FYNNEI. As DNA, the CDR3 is TGTGCCAGCAGACCGGGACAGGGGGTCGAAAAACTGTTTTTT. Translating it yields CASRPGQGVEKLFF.

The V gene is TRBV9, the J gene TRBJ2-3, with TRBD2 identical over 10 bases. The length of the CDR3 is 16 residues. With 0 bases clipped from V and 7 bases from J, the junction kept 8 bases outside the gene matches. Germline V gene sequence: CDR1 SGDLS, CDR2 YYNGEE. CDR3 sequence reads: CASSVAISGRLNTQYF. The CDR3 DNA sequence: TGTGCCAGCAGCGTAGCTATTAGCGGGAGGTTAAATACGCAGTATTTT.

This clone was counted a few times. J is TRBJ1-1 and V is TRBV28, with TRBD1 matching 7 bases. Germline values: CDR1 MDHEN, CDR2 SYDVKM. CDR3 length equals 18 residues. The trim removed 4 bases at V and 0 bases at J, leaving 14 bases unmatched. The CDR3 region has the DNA TGTGCCAGCAGTTCCAGGATGGACAGGCAGAGCCTGAACACTGAAGCTTTCTTT. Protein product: CASSSRMDRQSLNTEAFF.

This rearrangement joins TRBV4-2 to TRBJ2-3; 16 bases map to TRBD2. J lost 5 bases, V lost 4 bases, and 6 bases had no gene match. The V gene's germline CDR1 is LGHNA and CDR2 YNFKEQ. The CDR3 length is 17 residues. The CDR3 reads CASSRGLAGGPGDTQYF. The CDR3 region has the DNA TGTGCCAGCAGCCGGGGACTAGCGGGAGGGCCAGGAGATACGCAGTATTTT.